In this sample, the clone carrying this T cell receptor (beta chain) turned up many times. Its antigen remains unidentified. Using constant-segment primers, 5'RACE produced TCR alpha and TCR beta cDNA libraries carrying sample barcodes and UMIs. TCRdb re-called the 5' RACE reads through MiXCR, storing one row per CDR3 protein. The table lists 250,000 to 400,000 distinct CDR3 sequences, around an eighth of them singletons. The sample originates from a study of T-cell memory formation after mild COVID-19. Germline CDR1 and CDR2: SEHNR and FQNEAQ (reference sequence). The CDR3 covers 17 residues. The V end was cut by 1 base, the J end by 1 base, with 14 bases between. General study results and limits: Clones shrinking from day 15 to 85 showed even CD4/CD8 mixes; later expanders tilted CD4+.

This rearrangement joins TRBV7-9 to TRBJ1-5, with D possibly matching TRBD1 (6 bases). The sequence was collected from a man younger than 30 who had mild COVID-19 (a few samples of this study predate the infection). Cell type and time point are not known. The sample consisted of PBMCs or a T cell subset sorted from them (not recorded which). The CDR3 loop is CASSLGVGGGSNQPQHF. CDR3 sequence (DNA): TGTGCCAGCAGCTTAGGAGTCGGGGGCGGGAGCAATCAGCCCCAGCATTTT.